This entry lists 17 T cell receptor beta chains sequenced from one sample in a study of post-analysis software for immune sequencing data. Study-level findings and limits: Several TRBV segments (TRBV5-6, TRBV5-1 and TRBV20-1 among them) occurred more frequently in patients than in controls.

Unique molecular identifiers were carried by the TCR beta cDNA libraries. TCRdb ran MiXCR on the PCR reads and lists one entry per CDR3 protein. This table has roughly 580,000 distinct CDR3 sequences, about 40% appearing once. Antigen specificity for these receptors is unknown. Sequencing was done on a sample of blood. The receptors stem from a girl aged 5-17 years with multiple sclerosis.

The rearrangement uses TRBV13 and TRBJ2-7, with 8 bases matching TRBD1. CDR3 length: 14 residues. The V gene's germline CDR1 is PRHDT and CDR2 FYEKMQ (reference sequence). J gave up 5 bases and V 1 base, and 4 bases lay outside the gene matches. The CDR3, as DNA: TGTGCCAGCAGCTTAGAACAGGGGGTAGACGAGCAGTACTTC. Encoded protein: CASSLEQGVDEQYF.

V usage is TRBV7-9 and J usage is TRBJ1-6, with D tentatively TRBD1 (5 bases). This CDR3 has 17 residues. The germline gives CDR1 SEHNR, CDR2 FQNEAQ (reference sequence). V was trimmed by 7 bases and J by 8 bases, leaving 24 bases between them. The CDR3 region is CASTRAGPNVADSPLHF. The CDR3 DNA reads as TGTGCCAGCACCAGGGCAGGGCCTAATGTAGCGGATTCACCCCTCCACTTT.

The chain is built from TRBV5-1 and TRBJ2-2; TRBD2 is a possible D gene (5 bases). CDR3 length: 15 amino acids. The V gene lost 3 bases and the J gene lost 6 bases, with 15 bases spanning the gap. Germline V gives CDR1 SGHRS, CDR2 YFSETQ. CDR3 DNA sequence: TGCGCCAGCAGCTCTGAGGGAGCAAGTGCCGGGGAGCTGTTTTTT. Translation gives CASSSEGASAGELFF.

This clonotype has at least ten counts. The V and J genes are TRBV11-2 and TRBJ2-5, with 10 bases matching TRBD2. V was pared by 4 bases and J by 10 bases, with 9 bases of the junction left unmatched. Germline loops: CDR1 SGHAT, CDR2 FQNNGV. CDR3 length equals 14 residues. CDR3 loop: CASSSVAGGLYQYF. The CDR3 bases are TGTGCCAGCAGCTCAGTAGCGGGGGGCCTATACCAGTACTTC.

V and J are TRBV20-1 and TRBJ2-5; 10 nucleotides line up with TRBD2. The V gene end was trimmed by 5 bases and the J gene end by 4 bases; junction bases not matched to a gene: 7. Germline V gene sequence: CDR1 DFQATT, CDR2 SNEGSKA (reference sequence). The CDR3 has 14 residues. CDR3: CSAGPSGGLETQYF. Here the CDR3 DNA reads TGCAGTGCTGGTCCTAGCGGGGGCTTAGAGACCCAGTACTTC.

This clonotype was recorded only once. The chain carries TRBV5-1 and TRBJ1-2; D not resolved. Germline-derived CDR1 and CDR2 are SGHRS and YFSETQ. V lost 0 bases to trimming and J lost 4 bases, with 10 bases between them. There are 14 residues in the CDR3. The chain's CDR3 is CASSLAYETYGYTF. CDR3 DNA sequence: TGCGCCAGCAGCTTGGCATACGAAACCTATGGCTACACCTTC.

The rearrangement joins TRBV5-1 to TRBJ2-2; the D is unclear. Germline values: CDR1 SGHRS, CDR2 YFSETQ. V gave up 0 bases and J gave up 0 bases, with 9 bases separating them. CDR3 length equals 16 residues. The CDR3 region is CASSLARSTNTGELFF. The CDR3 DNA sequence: TGCGCCAGCAGCTTGGCCAGGAGTACGAACACCGGGGAGCTGTTTTTT.

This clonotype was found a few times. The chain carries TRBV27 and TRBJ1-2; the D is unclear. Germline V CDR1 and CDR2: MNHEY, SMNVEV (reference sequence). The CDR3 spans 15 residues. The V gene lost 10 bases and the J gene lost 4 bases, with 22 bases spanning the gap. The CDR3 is CATKRNPDPTYGYTF. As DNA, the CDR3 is TGTGCCACCAAGAGGAACCCAGATCCCACCTATGGCTACACCTTC.

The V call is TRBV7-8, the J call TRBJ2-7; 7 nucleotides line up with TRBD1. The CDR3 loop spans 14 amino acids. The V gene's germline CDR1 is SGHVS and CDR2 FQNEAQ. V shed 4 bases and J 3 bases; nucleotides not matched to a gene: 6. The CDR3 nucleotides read TGTGCCAGCAGCTCCAGGGACAGTGGCTACGAGCAGTACTTC. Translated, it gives CASSSRDSGYEQYF.

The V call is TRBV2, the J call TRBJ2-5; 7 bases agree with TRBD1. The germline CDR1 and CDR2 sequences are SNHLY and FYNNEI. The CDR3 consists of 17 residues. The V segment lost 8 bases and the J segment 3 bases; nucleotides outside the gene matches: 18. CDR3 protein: CASGVAKTGVTEETQYF. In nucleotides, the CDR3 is TGTGCCAGCGGGGTGGCTAAAACAGGGGTTACCGAAGAGACCCAGTACTTC.

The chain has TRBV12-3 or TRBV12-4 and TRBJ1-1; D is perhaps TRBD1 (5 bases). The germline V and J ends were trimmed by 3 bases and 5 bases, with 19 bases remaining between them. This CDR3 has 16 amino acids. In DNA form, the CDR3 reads TGTGCCAGCAGTTTCCGGGGGAGTTCCCGTGTGACTGAAGCTTTCTTT. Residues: CASSFRGSSRVTEAFF.

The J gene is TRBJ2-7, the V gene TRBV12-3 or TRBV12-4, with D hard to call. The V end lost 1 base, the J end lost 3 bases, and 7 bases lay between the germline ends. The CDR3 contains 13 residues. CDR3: CASSLEVVYEQYF. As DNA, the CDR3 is TGTGCCAGCAGTTTAGAGGTGGTCTACGAGCAGTACTTC.

CDR3 nucleotides: TGTGCCAGCAGTCAGGCCGGGAACACTGAAGCTTTCTTT. Protein: CASSQAGNTEAFF. This chain joins TRBV6-1 and TRBJ1-1; D not certain. The CDR3 sequence is 13 residues long. The germline V gene encodes CDR1 MNHNS and CDR2 SASEGT. The V end was cut by 5 bases, the J end by 1 base, with 8 bases between.

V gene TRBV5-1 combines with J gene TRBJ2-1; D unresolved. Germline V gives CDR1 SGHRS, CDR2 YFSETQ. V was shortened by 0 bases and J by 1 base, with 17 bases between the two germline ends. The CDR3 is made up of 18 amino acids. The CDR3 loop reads CASSLGVGYSTSYNEQFF. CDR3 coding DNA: TGCGCCAGCAGCTTGGGGGTGGGCTACTCCACATCCTACAATGAGCAGTTCTTC. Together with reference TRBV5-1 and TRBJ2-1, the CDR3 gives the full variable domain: KAGVTQTPRYLIKTRGQQVTLSCSPISGHRSVSWYQQTPGQGLQFLFEYFSETQRNKGNFPGRFSGRQFSNSRSEMNVSTLELGDSALYLCASSLGVGYSTSYNEQFFGPGTRLTVL.

The chain's CDR3 is CASSQDLRETEQFF. The CDR3 region has the DNA TGCGCCAGCAGCCAAGATCTTAGGGAGACGGAGCAGTTCTTC. V gene TRBV4-1 combines with J gene TRBJ2-1, with a possible D match to TRBD2 (5 bases). Trimming took off 0 bases at V and 10 bases at J, with 13 bases between the two ends. CDR3 length equals 14 residues. Germline V gene lookup returns CDR1 MGHRA and CDR2 YSYEKL.

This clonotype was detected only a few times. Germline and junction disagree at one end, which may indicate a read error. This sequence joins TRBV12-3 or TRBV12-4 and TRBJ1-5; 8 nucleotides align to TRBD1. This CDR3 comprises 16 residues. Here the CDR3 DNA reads TGTGCCAGCAGTCTAGCTCCGGGACAGGGCAATCAGCCCCAGCATTTT. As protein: CASSLAPGQGNQPQHF.

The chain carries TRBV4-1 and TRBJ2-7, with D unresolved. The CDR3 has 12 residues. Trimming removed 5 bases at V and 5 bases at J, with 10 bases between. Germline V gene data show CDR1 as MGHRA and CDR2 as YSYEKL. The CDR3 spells CASSKNTHEQYF. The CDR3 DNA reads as TGCGCCAGCAGCAAGAACACCCACGAGCAGTACTTC.